The 25 T cell receptor beta chains in this list originate from one sample, sequenced in a study of Graves' ophthalmopathy and Graves' hyperthyroidism. Amplification of TCR beta CDR3 regions used RNA transcripts. RT-PCR with HTBI primers came first, then second-round multiplex PCR. TCRdb redid the calling of the multiplex PCR reads with MiXCR, one entry per CDR3 protein. The data show about 39,000 distinct CDR3 sequences, approximately 53% seen once. What was sequenced was peripheral blood. The receptors originated from an adult woman with stable Graves' hyperthyroidism.

The chain is built from TRBV7-6 and TRBJ1-1; D remains unclear. CDR1 and CDR2 (germline): SGHVS, FNYEAQ. The CDR3 totals 13 residues. The CDR3 DNA is TGTGCTAGCCCTAGGACGGGAAACACTGAAGCTTTCTTT. Protein: CASPRTGNTEAFF.

The chain couples TRBV5-1 to TRBJ2-7, with unresolved D. V was clipped by 0 bases and J by 5 bases, with 9 bases between them. The V gene's germline CDR1 is SGHRS and CDR2 YFSETQ. This CDR3 has 13 amino acids. The CDR3 DNA sequence: TGCGCCAGCAGCTTGGGGGCCATCCACGAGCAGTACTTC. Its protein is CASSLGAIHEQYF.

The chain couples TRBV28 to TRBJ1-6, with a possible D match to TRBD1 (5 bases). V was clipped by 6 bases and J by 2 bases, with 14 bases between them. The CDR3 is 16 amino acids. Germline CDR1 reads MDHEN; CDR2 reads SYDVKM. CDR3 sequence: CASSSPARAYNSPLHF. The CDR3 nucleotides read TGTGCCAGCAGCTCCCCCGCCAGGGCCTATAATTCACCCCTCCACTTT.

In this sample, this clonotype turned up many times. The chain joins TRBV7-9 to TRBJ1-5; 8 nucleotides line up with TRBD1. This CDR3 is 15 amino acids long. CDR1 is SEHNR and CDR2 is FQNEAQ in the germline V gene (reference sequence). Germline trimming cut 3 bases from V and 4 bases from J; bases unmatched to any gene: 5. DNA for the CDR3: TGTGCCAGCAGCTTCGGACAGGGAGTGAATCAGCCCCAGCATTTT. It codes for CASSFGQGVNQPQHF.

In the case of this clonotype: It is unclear where the CDR3 begins or ends on the DNA, so no DNA is shown, and the CDR3 is as TCRdb lists it. This sequence joins TRBV7-9 and TRBJ1-1. The germline gives CDR1 SEHNR, CDR2 FQNEAQ (reference sequence). Termini included, the CDR3 measures 20 amino acids. CDR3: CASSFYICSASRQENTEAFF.

The chain uses TRBV7-9 and TRBJ1-5, with D tentatively TRBD1 (6 bases). Trimming stripped 3 bases from V and 8 bases from J, with 14 bases between. The germline CDR1 and CDR2 sequences are SEHNR and FQNEAQ (reference sequence). The CDR3 runs to 14 residues. The CDR3 DNA is TGTGCCAGCAGCTTGGAGCGGGGGCTAAAGCCCCAGCATTTT. It codes for CASSLERGLKPQHF.

The chain recombines TRBV19 with TRBJ2-7; TRBD1 matches 9 bases. Germline CDR1 reads LNHDA; CDR2 reads SQIVND (reference sequence). The CDR3 contains 14 residues. With 3 bases clipped from V and 3 bases from J, the junction kept 3 bases outside the gene matches. The CDR3 DNA is TGTGCCAGTAGTATCGGGACAGGGAACTACGAGCAGTACTTC. It codes for CASSIGTGNYEQYF.

There are many counts of this clonotype. V usage is TRBV7-2 and J usage is TRBJ2-5, with a weak D call TRBD1 (5 bases). Germline-derived CDR1 and CDR2 are SGHTA and FQGNSA. Trimming pared 1 base from V and 4 bases from J, leaving 16 bases between. The CDR3 covers 16 residues. The CDR3 reads CASSLDFRVGRETQYF. In DNA form, the CDR3 reads TGTGCCAGCAGCTTAGACTTCAGGGTGGGTCGAGAGACCCAGTACTTC.

Turning to this clonotype: The junction and the germline gene differ at one end; a read error may be behind it. The chain links TRBV11-2 to TRBJ1-1; possibly TRBD1 for D (6 bases). Germline V lookup: CDR1 SGHAT, CDR2 FQNNGV. This CDR3 is 14 amino acids long. This CDR3 is CASGLSGGDTGAFF. The CDR3 bases are TGTGCCAGCGGCTTATCCGGAGGGGACACTGGAGCTTTCTTT.

The chain employs TRBV4-1 and TRBJ1-2, with TRBD1 matching over 12 bases. Germline lookup yields CDR1 MGHRA and CDR2 YSYEKL. V trimming: 0 bases; J trimming: 6 bases; junction bases outside the gene matches: 5. The CDR3 is made up of 16 amino acids. CDR3 in DNA: TGCGCCAGCAGCCAAGATTTGGGGACAGGGGGCGATGGCTACACCTTC. It yields the protein CASSQDLGTGGDGYTF.

Ten or more counts support this clonotype. The chain is built from TRBV27 and TRBJ2-7; 9 bases align to TRBD1. CDR3 size: 16 residues. Trimming removed 9 bases from V and 5 bases from J; junction bases left unmatched: 17. The germline V gene has CDR1 MNHEY and CDR2 SMNVEV (reference sequence). The CDR3 DNA reads TGTGCCAGTAAGAAATCCGGAGGGACAGGGCACGACGAGCAGTACTTC. This sequence encodes CASKKSGGTGHDEQYF.

This clonotype was detected many times. This rearrangement joins TRBV5-1 to TRBJ1-2; D not certain. The CDR3 extends over 11 amino acids. Germline CDR1 reads SGHRS; CDR2 reads YFSETQ. Deletions cut 4 bases from V and 1 base from J, with 2 bases between. CDR3 region: CASSDNYGYTF. CDR3 DNA sequence: TGCGCCAGCAGCGATAACTATGGCTACACCTTC.

The chain uses TRBV24-1 and TRBJ2-3; D is unresolved. Germline assignment: CDR1 KGHDR and CDR2 SFDVKD. V gave up 4 bases and J gave up 4 bases, with 11 bases separating them. The CDR3 is made up of 14 amino acids. In nucleotides, the CDR3 is TGTGCCACCAGTGACCCTCGATCGTCAGATACGCAGTATTTT. The encoded protein is CATSDPRSSDTQYF.

Notes on this clonotype: A much larger clone is a single base away; this may be a read error. Since the CDR3 does not end with the conserved phenylalanine or tryptophan, this likely comes from a read error. This rearrangement joins TRBV30 to TRBJ2-6; D is possibly TRBD1 (6 bases). The V end was cut by 8 bases, the J end by 1 base, with 18 bases between. The V gene's germline CDR1 is GTSNPN and CDR2 SVGIG (reference sequence). This CDR3 is 16 amino acids long. The CDR3 reads CASEQGIKSGANVLTV. The CDR3 DNA reads as TGTGCCAGTGAACAGGGAATTAAGTCTGGGGCCAACGTCCTGACTGTC.

This chain links TRBV10-3 with TRBJ2-7; 9 nucleotides align to TRBD1. The V gene end was trimmed by 8 bases and the J gene end by 2 bases; junction bases not matched to a gene: 10. Per the germline V gene, CDR1 is ENHRY and CDR2 is SYGVKD. This CDR3 has 15 amino acids. The CDR3 here is CAISEDTGGAYEQYF. CDR3 sequence (DNA): TGTGCCATCTCCGAGGATACAGGGGGCGCCTACGAGCAGTACTTC.

This clonotype came up many times. The chain joins TRBV9 to TRBJ1-2; perhaps TRBD1 as D (5 bases). This CDR3 has 15 residues. V was pared by 2 bases and J by 3 bases, with 14 bases between. Germline V gives CDR1 SGDLS, CDR2 YYNGEE. CDR3 sequence reads: CASSVGAGQDYGYTF. In DNA, the CDR3 is TGTGCCAGCAGCGTCGGGGCAGGCCAGGACTATGGCTACACCTTC.

This clonotype occurred many times. The chain joins TRBV6-2 or TRBV6-3 to TRBJ1-3, with a possible D match to TRBD1 (5 bases). With 4 bases removed from V and 0 bases from J, the gap between germline ends came to 10 bases. This CDR3 region has 15 residues. Germline lookup yields CDR1 MNHEY and CDR2 SVGEGT. CDR3 sequence (DNA): TGTGCCAGCAGTTTCGGACACCGCTCTGGAAACACCATATATTTT. Protein: CASSFGHRSGNTIYF.

This clonotype was found many times. The CDR3 loop is CSARDPTSGRSDTQYF. The CDR3 bases are TGCAGTGCTAGAGATCCGACTAGCGGGAGATCAGATACGCAGTATTTT. The chain links TRBV20-1 to TRBJ2-3; 12 bases fit TRBD2. This CDR3 has 16 amino acids. CDR1 DFQATT and CDR2 SNEGSKA come from the germline V gene (reference sequence). The J segment lost 4 bases and the V segment lost 0 bases, leaving 5 bases of the junction unmatched.

This clonotype was seen many times. CDR3 coding DNA: TGTGCCAGCAGACCACCCTCCTGGACCGGGGAGCTGTTTTTT. Translating it yields CASRPPSWTGELFF. The gene calls are TRBV6-6 and TRBJ2-2; D is unresolved. Germline V gene lookup returns CDR1 MNHNY and CDR2 SVGAGI (reference sequence). The CDR3 has 14 residues. Trimming removed 6 bases at V and 5 bases at J, with 13 bases between.

This clonotype was recorded many times. V is TRBV4-2 and J is TRBJ2-3; TRBD2 aligns across 12 bases. The CDR3 is 17 residues long. V lost 5 bases and J lost 4; bases outside the gene matches: 10. CDR1 and CDR2 from the germline V gene are LGHNA and YNFKEQ. In nucleotides, the CDR3 is TGTGCCAGCAGCGCTTCCCCTTCTAGCGGGAGGGCAGATACGCAGTATTTT. Translated, it gives CASSASPSSGRADTQYF.

Comment on this clonotype: A read error is likely, as this CDR3 ends without the conserved phenylalanine or tryptophan. The limits of the CDR3 on the DNA are not certain, so only TCRdb's listed CDR3 is given. J is TRBJ2-5 and V is TRBV9; TRBD2, the table's D call, lacks a check against the DNA. Counting both end residues, the CDR3 totals 11 amino acids. Germline values: CDR1 SGDLS, CDR2 YYNGEE. The CDR3 protein is CASSVEPGLAG.

The chain uses TRBV25-1 and TRBJ1-6; 9 positions match TRBD1. Germline CDR1 and CDR2: MGHDK and SYGVNS. The CDR3 is 15 residues long. Germline trimming cut 4 bases from V and 7 bases from J; bases unmatched to any gene: 5. DNA of the CDR3: TGTGCCAGCAGTGGAAGGGACAGGGTGAATTCACCCCTCCACTTT. Translation gives CASSGRDRVNSPLHF.

The genes are TRBV2 and TRBJ2-5; 10 bases match TRBD1. Losses at the gene ends were 2 bases for V and 5 bases for J; bases not matched to a gene: 11. In germline, CDR1 is SNHLY, CDR2 FYNNEI. The length of the CDR3 is 17 residues. DNA for the CDR3: TGTGCCAGCAGTGAAAAAATGCCCGGGACAGGGGAGGAGACCCAGTACTTC. It specifies CASSEKMPGTGEETQYF.

This clonotype showed up many times. This chain uses TRBV6-1 with TRBJ2-2; 7 bases line up with TRBD2. The CDR3 runs to 15 residues. Germline CDR1 is MNHNS and CDR2 is SASEGT. V lost 5 bases and J lost 5; bases outside the gene matches: 8. The CDR3 bases are TGTGCCAGCAGTTCGTTTTCCGGGGGGACCGGGGAGCTGTTTTTT. This translates into CASSSFSGGTGELFF.

This sequence joins TRBV5-1 and TRBJ2-2; D perhaps matches TRBD1 (6 bases). Between the trimmed V and J ends, which lost 5 bases and 5 bases, there was a span of 10 bases. The CDR3 covers 13 residues. The germline gives CDR1 SGHRS, CDR2 YFSETQ. Here the CDR3 reads CASSSDRTGELFF. CDR3 bases: TGCGCCAGCAGTTCCGACAGGACCGGGGAGCTGTTTTTT.